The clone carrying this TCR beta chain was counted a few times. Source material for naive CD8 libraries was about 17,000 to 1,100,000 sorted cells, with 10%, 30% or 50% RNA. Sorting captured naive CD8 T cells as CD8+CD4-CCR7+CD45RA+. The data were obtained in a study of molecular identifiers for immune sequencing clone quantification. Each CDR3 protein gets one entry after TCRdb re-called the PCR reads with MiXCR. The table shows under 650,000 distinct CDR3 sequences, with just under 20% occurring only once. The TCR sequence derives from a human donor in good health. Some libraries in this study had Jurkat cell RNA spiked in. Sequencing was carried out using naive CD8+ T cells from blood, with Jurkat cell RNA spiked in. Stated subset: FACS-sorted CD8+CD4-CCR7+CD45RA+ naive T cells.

The CDR3 spells CASSLVGQGARNGEAFF. CDR3 bases: TGTGCCAGCAGCTTAGTGGGACAGGGGGCGCGTAACGGTGAAGCTTTCTTT. The chain is built from TRBV7-8 and TRBJ1-1, with 12 bases aligning to TRBD1. The CDR3 totals 17 residues. The J segment lost 7 bases and the V segment lost 1 base, leaving 10 bases of the junction unmatched. CDR1 is SGHVS and CDR2 is FQNEAQ in the germline V gene.